This T cell receptor beta chain emerged from a study of CD8 T cells in ankylosing spondylitis. Findings and caveats of the study: Seemingly characteristic of ankylosing spondylitis blood was a TCR beta motif consisting of several highly homologous variants. Researchers reportedly found disease-linked clones significantly enriched in matched ankylosing spondylitis synovial fluid. Several of the motif variants were reported before in synovial fluid and blood from reactive arthritis.

TCRdb analysed the 5' RACE reads with MiXCR anew, one entry per CDR3 protein. The repertoire holds roughly 350,000 distinct CDR3 sequences, roughly 8% seen once, with about 14% in the top ten. As regards this clonotype: What it binds is not known.

This TCR came from a male donor with ankylosing spondylitis. The specimen was blood, either unsorted or a sorted T cell fraction (not recorded which).

This chain's CDR3 is CASSLEGGGVEQYF. The CDR3 nucleotides are TGCGCCAGCAGCTTGGAGGGAGGGGGGGTCGAGCAGTACTTC. J is TRBJ2-7 and V is TRBV5-1; tentatively, D is TRBD2 (7 bases). Germline CDR1 is SGHRS and CDR2 is YFSETQ. The CDR3 is made up of 14 amino acids. Trimming left V 0 bases short and J 6 bases short, with 13 bases between.